The sequence of this TCR beta chain was determined in a study of blood T cell repertoires in COVID-19. Produced via immunoSEQ multiplex PCR; TCRdb's table is partial and in-frame only. Of approximately 90,000 clones detected, roughly 89% appear once; the ten largest clones hold 3% to 4%. The clonotype comes from a woman aged 70-85 years with acute or convalescent COVID-19. Sequencing was done on a sample of peripheral blood.

For the CDR3, the DNA is TGTGCCAGCAGCCACACAGGGGGGCGGGAGACCCAGTACTTC. Translating gives CASSHTGGRETQYF. J is TRBJ2-5 and V is TRBV28; TRBD1 matches 8 bases. CDR1 is MDHEN and CDR2 is SYDVKM in the germline V gene. J lost 5 bases, V lost 6 bases, and 8 bases had no gene match. The CDR3 runs to 14 residues.